This entry lists 15 T cell receptor beta chains sequenced from one sample in a study of blood T cells in healthy people across ages. Through a sample-barcoded 5' primer and a J-beta primer mix, a second PCR was run for about 6 to 12 cycles. TCRdb reprocessed the 5' RACE reads via MiXCR and lists one record per CDR3 protein. The data contain 700,000 or so distinct CDR3 sequences, around 43% of them singletons. Sequencing input: blood. Source of these receptors: a man of 80 years or more in good health.

The chain links TRBV5-5 to TRBJ2-3; D gene unclear. The CDR3 sequence is 13 residues long. Germline CDR1 reads SGHKS; CDR2 reads YYEKEE (reference sequence). The V and J ends lost 3 bases and 2 bases respectively, with 7 bases between them. This chain's CDR3 is CASSSAPTDTQYF. The CDR3 nucleotides read TGTGCCAGCAGCTCGGCACCCACAGATACGCAGTATTTT.

The rearrangement links TRBV5-6 to TRBJ1-1, with 8 positions matching TRBD1. V gave up 5 bases and J gave up 0 bases; unmatched junction bases: 6. Germline lookup yields CDR1 SGHDT and CDR2 YYEEEE. The CDR3 totals 15 residues. CDR3: CASRWRTGMNTEAFF. The CDR3 DNA sequence: TGTGCCAGCAGATGGCGGACAGGGATGAACACTGAAGCTTTCTTT.

This clonotype was seen ten or more times. This chain links TRBV20-1 with TRBJ1-6; no definite D call. Germline CDR1 and CDR2: DFQATT and SNEGSKA (reference sequence). V lost 0 bases to trimming and J lost 9 bases, with 15 bases between them. This CDR3 is 15 amino acids long. The CDR3 reads CSARDPADLFSPLHF. DNA of the CDR3: TGCAGTGCTAGAGATCCCGCCGACTTATTTTCACCCCTCCACTTT.

This rearrangement joins TRBV20-1 to TRBJ2-5; 8 bases agree with TRBD2. CDR1 is DFQATT and CDR2 is SNEGSKA in the germline V gene (reference sequence). V shed 0 bases, J shed 11 bases, and the junction held 14 bases outside the gene matches. This CDR3 is 15 amino acids long. The CDR3 here is CSARDQTSGTYEQYF. CDR3 sequence (DNA): TGCAGTGCTAGAGATCAAACTAGCGGTACCTATGAGCAGTACTTC.

As concerns this clonotype: At one end, the junction sequence differs from germline, possibly due to a read error. This CDR3 reads CASKDRLGNEELFF. The CDR3, as DNA: TGTGCCAGCAAAGACAGGTTGGGTAATGAAGAACTGTTTTTT. V usage is TRBV25-1 and J usage is TRBJ1-4; D possibly corresponds to TRBD1 (6 bases). This CDR3 comprises 14 residues. In germline, CDR1 is MGHDK, CDR2 SYGVNS.

In this sample, this clonotype turned up a few times. The J gene is TRBJ2-3, the V gene TRBV7-2; unclear D gene. V gave up 5 bases and J gave up 0 bases, with 9 bases separating them. The CDR3 is 14 amino acids. CDR1 and CDR2 from the germline V gene are SGHTA and FQGNSA. CDR3 DNA: TGTGCCAGCAGCGTACTGATTAGCACAGATACGCAGTATTTT. This codes for CASSVLISTDTQYF.

The chain carries TRBV7-2 and TRBJ2-7, with D perhaps being TRBD1 or TRBD2 (6 bases each). This CDR3 has 14 residues. V was pared by 5 bases and J by 3 bases, with 14 bases between. CDR1 is SGHTA, CDR2 FQGNSA, per germline. The CDR3 loop reads CASSRGQGNYEQYF. The CDR3 DNA reads TGTGCCAGCAGCCGGGGGCAGGGTAACTACGAGCAGTACTTC.

The chain combines TRBV30 with TRBJ2-2; D might be TRBD2 (5 bases). The V end lost 2 bases, the J end lost 2 bases, and 12 bases lay between the germline ends. The CDR3 is made up of 15 amino acids. CDR1 and CDR2 (germline): GTSNPN, SVGIG (reference sequence). The CDR3 loop is CAWSPGNFNTGELFF. For the CDR3, the DNA is TGTGCCTGGAGTCCCGGGAATTTTAACACCGGGGAGCTGTTTTTT.

The sample holds a few counts of this clonotype. Written as DNA, the CDR3 is TGCGCCAGCAGTGAGTCGACTCGGGCTAGCGGGAGATTAGAGACCCAGTACTTC. This codes for CASSESTRASGRLETQYF. J is TRBJ2-5 and V is TRBV10-1; the match to TRBD2 covers 10 bases. Looked up from germline, CDR1 is WNHNN and CDR2 is SYGVQD (reference sequence). This CDR3 spans 18 amino acids. V shed 0 bases and J 4 bases; nucleotides not matched to a gene: 11.

The rearrangement joins TRBV7-2 to TRBJ1-4; D unresolved. Germline lookup yields CDR1 SGHTA and CDR2 FQGNSA. The CDR3 has 14 residues. Trimming pared 5 bases from V and 8 bases from J, leaving 15 bases between. CDR3 loop: CASSQVIGGEKLFF. The CDR3 coding sequence is TGTGCCAGCAGCCAAGTAATTGGCGGAGAAAAACTGTTTTTT.

This clonotype has a count of ten or more. The chain joins TRBV7-2 to TRBJ2-5; D perhaps matches TRBD1 (5 bases). This CDR3 is built from 13 residues. V was cut by 2 bases and J by 4 bases, with 8 bases left in between. CDR1 is SGHTA, CDR2 FQGNSA, per germline. The DNA of the CDR3 is TGTGCCAGCAGCTTATTTAGGGGAGAGACCCAGTACTTC. This sequence encodes CASSLFRGETQYF.

This clonotype was seen a handful of times. The V gene is TRBV10-2, the J gene TRBJ2-5; D unclear. V was shortened by 6 bases and J by 2 bases, with 22 bases between the two germline ends. The CDR3 contains 17 residues. In germline, CDR1 is WSHSY, CDR2 SAAADI. CDR3 coding DNA: TGCGCCAGCAGAGATATCGAAGGTGTAGCACGGCAAGAGACCCAGTACTTC. It is translated as CASRDIEGVARQETQYF.

This clonotype was detected only a few times. The V and J genes are TRBV20-1 and TRBJ2-3, with no clear D. The V end lost 6 bases, the J end lost 6 bases, and 10 bases lay between the germline ends. The germline CDR1 and CDR2 sequences are DFQATT and SNEGSKA (reference sequence). The CDR3 length is 11 residues. The CDR3 sequence: CSARPHDTQYF. The DNA for the CDR3 is TGCAGTGCCAGACCCCATGATACGCAGTATTTT.

The rearrangement uses TRBV4-3 and TRBJ2-4, with TRBD2 matching 7 bases. The V segment lost 4 bases and the J segment 7 bases; nucleotides outside the gene matches: 4. Germline lookup yields CDR1 LGHNA and CDR2 YSLEER. This CDR3 comprises 13 residues. The CDR3 DNA is TGCGCCAGCAGCCGGGAGGGGACGAACATTCAGTACTTC. This gives the protein CASSREGTNIQYF.

The rearrangement joins TRBV6-5 to TRBJ1-5; D may be TRBD1 (5 bases). This CDR3 spans 16 amino acids. The germline CDR1 and CDR2 sequences are MNHEY and SVGAGI. V was trimmed by 0 bases and J by 4 bases, leaving 13 bases between them. CDR3 nucleotides: TGTGCCAGCAGTTACTCGAGGGCTCGGGGGAATCAGCCCCAGCATTTT. Translation gives CASSYSRARGNQPQHF.